What follows is one TCR beta chain and its context. CDR3 length: 12 residues. The V and J ends lost 5 bases and 2 bases respectively, with 4 bases between them. The germline V gene encodes CDR1 KGHDR and CDR2 SFDVKD. This entry belongs to a study of blood T cells in healthy people across ages. Using a J-beta primer mix together with a sample-barcoded 5' primer, a second PCR was run for about 6 to 12 cycles. TCRdb independently ran MiXCR on the 5' RACE reads; one entry per CDR3 protein. Here the sample spans roughly 500,000 distinct CDR3 sequences, about 25% being singletons. The sequence was obtained from a woman aged 70-85 years in good health. The chain recombines TRBV24-1 with TRBJ2-3; unclear D gene. The specimen sequenced was blood. CDR3 nucleotide sequence: TGTGCCACCAGTGGCACCACAGATACGCAGTATTTT. It encodes CATSGTTDTQYF.